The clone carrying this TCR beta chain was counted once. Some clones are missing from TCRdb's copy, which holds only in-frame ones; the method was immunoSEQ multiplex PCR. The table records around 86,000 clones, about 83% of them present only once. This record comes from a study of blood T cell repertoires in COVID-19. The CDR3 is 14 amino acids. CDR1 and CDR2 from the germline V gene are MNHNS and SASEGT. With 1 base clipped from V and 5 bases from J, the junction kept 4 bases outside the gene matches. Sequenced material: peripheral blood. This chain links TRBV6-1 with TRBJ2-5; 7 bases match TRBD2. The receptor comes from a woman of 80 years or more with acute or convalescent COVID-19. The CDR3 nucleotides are TGTGCCAGCAGTGAAGGCGGCGGGAGTGAGACCCAGTACTTC. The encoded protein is CASSEGGGSETQYF.